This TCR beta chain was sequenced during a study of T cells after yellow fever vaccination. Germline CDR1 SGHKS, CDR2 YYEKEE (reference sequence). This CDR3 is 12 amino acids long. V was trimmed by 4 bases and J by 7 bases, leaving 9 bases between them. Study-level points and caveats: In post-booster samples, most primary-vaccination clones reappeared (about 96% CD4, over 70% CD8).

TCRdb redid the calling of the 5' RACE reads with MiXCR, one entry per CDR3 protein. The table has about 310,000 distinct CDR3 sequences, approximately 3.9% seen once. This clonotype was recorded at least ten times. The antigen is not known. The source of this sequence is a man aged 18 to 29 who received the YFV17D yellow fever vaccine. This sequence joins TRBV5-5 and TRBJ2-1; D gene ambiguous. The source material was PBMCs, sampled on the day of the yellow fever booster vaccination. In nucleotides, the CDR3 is TGTGCCAGCAGCCGGTGGGGTAATGAGCAGTTCTTC. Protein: CASSRWGNEQFF.